Below, one TCR beta chain is given with its context. Antigen unknown. Unique molecular identifiers featured in how the TCRbeta library was prepared. TCRdb re-called the PCR reads with MiXCR, one entry per CDR3 protein. Among about 980,000 distinct CDR3 sequences listed, roughly 29% were seen once. These data are taken from a study of T-cell reconstitution after alpha-beta-depleted transplantation in children. General study findings and limits: Hyperexpanded clones declined; after one year, newly produced T cells mostly supplied diversity. It was reported that alpha-beta T cells came from several hundred expanded graft clones (about two months after transplant).

The germline gives CDR1 MNHEY, CDR2 SMNVEV (reference sequence). This CDR3 is built from 13 residues. V dropped 8 bases and J dropped 6; count of bases not matched to a gene: 10. The sample in question was PBMCs, mostly from graft donor cells, obtained 360 days after TCRalphabeta/CD19-depleted stem cell transplant. The V and J genes are TRBV27 and TRBJ2-7; the match to TRBD1 covers 7 bases. The TCR sequence derives from a boy younger than two who had a stem cell transplant for SCID, so the T cells may come from the graft donor. In nucleotides, the CDR3 is TGTGCCAGCGGGCAATTGGGACAGCCCGAGCAGTACGTC. Protein: CASGQLGQPEQYV.